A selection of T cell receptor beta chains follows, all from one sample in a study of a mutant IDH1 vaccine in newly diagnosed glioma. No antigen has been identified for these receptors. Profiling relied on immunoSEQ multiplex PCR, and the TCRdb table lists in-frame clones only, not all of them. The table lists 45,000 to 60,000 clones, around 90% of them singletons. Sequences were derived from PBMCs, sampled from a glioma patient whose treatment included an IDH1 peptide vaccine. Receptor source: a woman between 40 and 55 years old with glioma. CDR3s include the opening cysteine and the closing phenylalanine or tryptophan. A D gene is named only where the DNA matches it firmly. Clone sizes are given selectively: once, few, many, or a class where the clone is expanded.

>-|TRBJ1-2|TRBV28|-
CASSRWAEGPYYGYTF
TGTGCCAGCAGTCGCTGGGCCGAGGGTCCTTACTATGGCTACACCTTC
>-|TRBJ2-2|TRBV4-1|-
CASSQRFLAGLNTGELFF
TGCGCCAGCAGCCAAAGATTCCTGGCGGGGCTGAACACCGGGGAGCTGTTTTTT
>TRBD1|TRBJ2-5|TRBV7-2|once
CASSPRDSSVLETQYF
TGTGCCAGCAGCCCCAGGGACAGTAGTGTGCTGGAGACCCAGTACTTC
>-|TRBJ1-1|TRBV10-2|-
CASSANTEAFF
TGCGCCAGCAGTGCCAACACTGAAGCTTTCTTT
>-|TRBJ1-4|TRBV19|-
CASSIIGGNEKLFF
TGTGCCAGTAGTATTATCGGGGGCAATGAAAAACTGTTTTTT
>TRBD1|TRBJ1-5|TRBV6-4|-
CASSEAAGGNQPQHF
TGTGCCAGCAGTGAAGCGGCAGGGGGGAATCAGCCCCAGCATTTT
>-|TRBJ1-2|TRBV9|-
CASSAFGREGGYTF
TGTGCCAGCAGCGCCTTCGGGAGGGAGGGTGGCTACACCTTC
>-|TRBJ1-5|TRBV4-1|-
CASSPSWGQGNQPQHF
TGCGCCAGCAGCCCGAGTTGGGGCCAGGGCAATCAGCCCCAGCATTTT
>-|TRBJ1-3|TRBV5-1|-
CASSLQGSGNTIYF
TGCGCCAGCAGCTTACAGGGCTCTGGAAACACCATATATTTT
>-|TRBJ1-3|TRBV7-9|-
CASSLSPQGRGNTIYF
TGTGCCAGCAGCTTATCCCCGCAGGGGCGTGGAAACACCATATATTTT
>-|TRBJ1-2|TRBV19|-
CASSKQLYGYTF
TGTGCCAGTAGCAAACAGCTCTATGGCTACACCTTC
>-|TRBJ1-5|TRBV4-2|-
CASSQPGTDQPQHF
TGTGCCAGCAGCCAGCCCGGAACAGATCAGCCCCAGCATTTT
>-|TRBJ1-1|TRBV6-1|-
CAVYGGRQGNTEAFF
TGTGCCGTATACGGGGGGCGTCAAGGGAACACTGAAGCTTTCTTT
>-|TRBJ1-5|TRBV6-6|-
CASSYPGQSQPQHF
TGTGCCAGCAGTTATCCTGGGCAGAGCCAGCCCCAGCATTTT
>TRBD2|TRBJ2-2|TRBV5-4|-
CASSLAGGRVNTGELFF
TGTGCCAGCAGCTTGGCCGGCGGGAGAGTCAACACCGGGGAGCTGTTTTTT
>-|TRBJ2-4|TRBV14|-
CASSQDSGRAKNIQYF
TGTGCCAGCAGCCAAGATTCAGGGAGGGCCAAAAACATTCAGTACTTC
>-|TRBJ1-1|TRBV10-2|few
CASSEGGIEAFF
TGCGCCAGCAGTGAGGGGGGCATTGAAGCTTTCTTT
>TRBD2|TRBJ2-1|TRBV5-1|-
CAREVPGLALDEQFF
TGCGCCAGAGAAGTTCCGGGACTAGCCTTGGATGAGCAGTTCTTC
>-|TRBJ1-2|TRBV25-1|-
CASRGGAGHGYTF
TGTGCCAGCCGAGGGGGGGCGGGACATGGCTACACCTTC
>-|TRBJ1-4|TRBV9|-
CASSVGTGSEKLFF
TGTGCCAGCAGCGTGGGCACAGGGAGCGAAAAACTGTTTTTT
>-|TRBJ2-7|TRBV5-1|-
CASRPQGFTYEQYF
TGCGCCAGCAGACCCCAAGGGTTCACCTACGAGCAGTACTTC
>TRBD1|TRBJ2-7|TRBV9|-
CASSFGTGDSYEQYF
TGTGCCAGCAGCTTCGGGACAGGGGACTCCTACGAGCAGTACTTC